These 7 T cell receptor beta chains originate from one sample sequenced in a study of T-cell reconstitution after alpha-beta-depleted transplantation in children. TCRbeta library construction was performed incorporating unique molecular identifiers. TCRdb reprocessed the PCR reads via MiXCR and lists one record per CDR3 protein. This table holds under 450,000 distinct CDR3 sequences, 13% found once. The sequenced sample was PBMCs, obtained from the stem cell graft. Source of these receptors: a human donor who donated a stem cell graft to a child with Fanconi anemia.

The V and J genes are TRBV12-5 and TRBJ2-1; D might be TRBD2 (5 bases). Germline V gives CDR1 LGHNT, CDR2 FRNRAP. The CDR3 runs 13 residues. The ends were cut back, 1 base at V and 5 bases at J, with 6 bases in the middle. CDR3: CASGLGRDNEQFF. For the CDR3, the DNA is TGTGCTAGTGGTTTGGGGCGGGACAATGAGCAGTTCTTC. The complete variable domain, with remaining parts taken from reference TRBV12-5 and TRBJ2-1, reads DARVTQTPRHKVTEMGQEVTMRCQPILGHNTVFWYRQTMMQGLELLAYFRNRAPLDDSGMPKDRFSAEMPDATLATLKIQPSEPRDSAVYFCASGLGRDNEQFFGPGTRLTVL.

There are a few counts of this clonotype. The rearrangement links TRBV10-3 to TRBJ1-1; D perhaps matches TRBD1 (5 bases). Germline assignment: CDR1 ENHRY and CDR2 SYGVKD. CDR3 length equals 15 residues. V gave up 0 bases and J gave up 7 bases, with 15 bases separating them. The CDR3 region has the DNA TGTGCCATCAGTGAGTCGTCTGGGGCGTGGGATGAAGCTTTCTTT. It codes for CAISESSGAWDEAFF.

This clonotype was counted a few times. The chain carries TRBV5-1 and TRBJ1-4, with D unclear. This CDR3 is 14 amino acids long. Per germline, CDR1 SGHRS and CDR2 YFSETQ. Trimming left V 2 bases short and J 12 bases short, with 17 bases between. This CDR3 reads CASSFSPDTLELFF. DNA for the CDR3: TGCGCCAGCAGCTTTTCACCCGACACCCTTGAACTGTTTTTT.

This clonotype was detected a few times. V is TRBV3-1 and J is TRBJ1-4, with no clear D. Germline values: CDR1 LGHDT, CDR2 YNNKEL (reference sequence). The germline V and J ends were trimmed by 3 bases and 0 bases, with 5 bases remaining between them. This CDR3 contains 14 residues. This chain's CDR3 is CASSQRSTNEKLFF. CDR3 DNA sequence: TGTGCCAGCAGCCAGCGGTCAACTAATGAAAAACTGTTTTTT.

This clonotype was observed a handful of times. V is TRBV12-3 or TRBV12-4 and J is TRBJ2-7; no clear D gene. V lost 5 bases to trimming and J lost 6 bases, with 14 bases between them. The CDR3 spans 13 residues. CDR3 bases: TGTGCCAGCAGTCGTCGCGGATATGGCGAGCAGTACGTC. Translation: CASSRRGYGEQYV.

This sequence joins TRBV12-3 or TRBV12-4 and TRBJ2-3; possible D gene TRBD2, 6 bases. V lost 5 bases and J 4 bases, leaving 16 bases between the germline ends. The CDR3 is 15 amino acids. CDR3 sequence reads: CASSNGTLIADTQYF. For the CDR3, the DNA is TGTGCCAGCAGTAACGGGACTCTGATAGCAGATACGCAGTATTTT.

The sample holds many counts of this clonotype. V and J are TRBV12-3 or TRBV12-4 and TRBJ1-2; D is unclear. The CDR3 length is 12 residues. Trimming took 5 bases from V and 8 from J, leaving 12 bases between them. The CDR3 sequence is CASSRRTDGYTF. The CDR3 DNA is TGTGCCAGCAGTAGAAGGACCGACGGCTACACCTTC.